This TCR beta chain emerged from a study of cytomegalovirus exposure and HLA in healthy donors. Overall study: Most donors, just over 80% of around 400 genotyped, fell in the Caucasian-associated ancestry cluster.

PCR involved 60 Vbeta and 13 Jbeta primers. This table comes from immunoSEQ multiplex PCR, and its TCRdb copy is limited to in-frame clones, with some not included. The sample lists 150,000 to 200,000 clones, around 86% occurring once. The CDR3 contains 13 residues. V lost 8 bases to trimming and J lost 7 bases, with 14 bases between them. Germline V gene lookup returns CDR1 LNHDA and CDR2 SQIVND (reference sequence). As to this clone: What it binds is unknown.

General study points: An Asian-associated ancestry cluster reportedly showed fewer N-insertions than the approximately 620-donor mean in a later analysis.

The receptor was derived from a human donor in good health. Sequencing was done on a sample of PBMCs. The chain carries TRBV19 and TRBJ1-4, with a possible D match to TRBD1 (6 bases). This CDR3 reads CASGTPRSEKLFF. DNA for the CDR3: TGTGCCAGTGGGACACCGAGGAGTGAAAAACTGTTTTTT.